This T cell receptor beta chain was observed in a study of blood T cell repertoires in COVID-19. About the study: Whether acute or convalescent, the COVID-19 samples came from the United States, Italy and Spain. PBMCs, B-cell-depleted T cells, or T cells provided the cDNA or gDNA that made up the material.

The CDR3 is 16 amino acids. Germline lookup yields CDR1 ENHRY and CDR2 SYGVKD. The ends were cut back, 2 bases at V and 6 bases at J, with 17 bases in the middle. Profiling relied on immunoSEQ multiplex PCR, and the TCRdb table lists in-frame clones only, not all of them. Of about 240,000 clones detected, about 80% appear once; the ten largest clones hold 3% to 3.5%. This receptor was obtained from a woman of 80 years or more with acute or convalescent COVID-19. The rearrangement uses TRBV10-3 and TRBJ1-5, with D maybe TRBD1 (5 bases). The sequenced material came from peripheral blood. The CDR3 sequence: CAISETPGTGGQPQHF. CDR3 nucleotide sequence: TGTGCCATCAGTGAGACCCCGGGCACGGGGGGTCAGCCCCAGCATTTT.